These 27 T cell receptor beta chains share one sample of origin, sequenced in a study of OX40 agonist ivuxolimab in advanced cancers. Libraries were constructed by the immunoSEQ multiplex PCR assay. In TCRdb, the immuneACCESS table is reduced to in-frame sequences with V and J assigned. These tables do not hold every clone; where another copy was compared, an unresolved V gene accounts for under half, and the others remain unexplained. Here the sample has more than 95,000 clones; about 90% occur a single time. Approximately 0.8% of the sample rests with the top ten. The sample was CD4+ or CD8+ T cells sorted from blood, taken in a trial of the OX40 agonist ivuxolimab. These TCRs come from an adult with an advanced solid tumor such as melanoma, head and neck, liver or kidney cancer.

The chain carries TRBV27 and TRBJ1-4; the match to TRBD1 covers 9 bases. Per the germline V gene, CDR1 is MNHEY and CDR2 is SMNVEV (reference sequence). There are 14 residues in the CDR3. V lost 5 bases and J lost 7; bases outside the gene matches: 5. CDR3 nucleotide sequence: TGTGCCAGCAGTCAACAGGGGGCTGCTGAAAAACTGTTTTTT. Protein product: CASSQQGAAEKLFF.

A single count supports this clone. This chain joins TRBV5-5 and TRBJ2-7; D is perhaps TRBD1 or TRBD2 (5 bases each). The germline V gene encodes CDR1 SGHKS and CDR2 YYEKEE (reference sequence). V was pared by 4 bases and J by 3 bases, with 17 bases between. There are 15 residues in the CDR3. The CDR3 DNA sequence: TGTGCCAGCAGCCCCTGGGACGCATACTACTACGAGCAGTACTTC. Amino acid sequence: CASSPWDAYYYEQYF.

The gene calls are TRBV7-6 and TRBJ2-1; 14 bases map to TRBD2. The CDR3 has 17 amino acids. Germline CDR1 is SGHVS and CDR2 is FNYEAQ. The ends lost 4 bases at V and 7 bases at J; junction bases unmatched: 9. The DNA of the CDR3 is TGTGCCAGCAGCTCGACCGGGACTAGCGGGGGCGGTAATGAGCAGTTCTTC. Translated: CASSSTGTSGGGNEQFF.

The J gene is TRBJ2-3, the V gene TRBV6-5, with D possibly called TRBD1 or TRBD2 (5 bases each). Germline CDR1 reads MNHEY; CDR2 reads SVGAGI. The V and J ends lost 2 bases and 1 base respectively, with 13 bases between them. The CDR3 covers 16 residues. The DNA for the CDR3 is TGTGCCAGCAGTTACCGGGGCAGGGCTCGCACAGATACGCAGTATTTT. Translation gives CASSYRGRARTDTQYF.

J is TRBJ1-1 and V is TRBV7-9; TRBD1 might be the D (5 bases). This CDR3 is 13 amino acids long. V gave up 5 bases and J gave up 4 bases, with 11 bases separating them. CDR1 and CDR2 from the germline V gene are SEHNR and FQNEAQ (reference sequence). CDR3: CASSVEGTTEAFF. CDR3 DNA sequence: TGTGCCAGCAGCGTAGAAGGGACCACTGAAGCTTTCTTT.

The chain employs TRBV6-6 and TRBJ2-1; unclear D gene. V was shortened by 2 bases and J by 0 bases, with 11 bases between the two germline ends. The CDR3 has 16 residues. Germline-derived CDR1 and CDR2 are MNHNY and SVGAGI (reference sequence). CDR3 in DNA: TGTGCCAGCAGTTACAAGGGCCTCAGCTCCTACAATGAGCAGTTCTTC. This codes for CASSYKGLSSYNEQFF.

The rearrangement links TRBV21-1 to TRBJ1-5; TRBD1, the D gene given by the table, was not confirmed from the DNA. TRBV21-1 is a documented pseudogene. The length of the CDR3 is 14 residues. The chain's CDR3 is CASTEQYSNQPQHF. CDR3 nucleotides: TGTGCCAGCACCGAACAATATAGCAATCAGCCCCAGCATTTT.

The CDR3 DNA follows: TGTGCCAGCAGGAGGACTAGGTTCACAGATACGCAGTATTTT. Protein: CASRRTRFTDTQYF. The chain links TRBV27 to TRBJ2-3; 7 nucleotides line up with TRBD2. The CDR3 has 14 amino acids. Germline CDR1 and CDR2: MNHEY and SMNVEV (reference sequence). V was pared by 6 bases and J by 2 bases, with 5 bases of the junction left unmatched.

The J gene is TRBJ1-3, the V gene TRBV28; D is uncertain. The CDR3 has 15 residues. Trimming took 10 bases from V and 0 from J, leaving 16 bases between them. CDR1 is MDHEN, CDR2 SYDVKM, per germline. The CDR3 DNA reads TGTGCCACCTCGACTACCCGGGGCTCTGGAAACACCATATATTTT. This translates into CATSTTRGSGNTIYF.

The chain couples TRBV5-1 to TRBJ2-5, with D possibly being TRBD1 (5 bases). This CDR3 region has 14 residues. V was shortened by 6 bases and J by 1 base, with 13 bases between the two germline ends. CDR1 is SGHRS, CDR2 YFSETQ, per germline. The CDR3 region has the DNA TGCGCCAGCAAAGGGGATCTGGTCCAAGAGACCCAGTACTTC. Residues: CASKGDLVQETQYF.

The V call is TRBV6-6, the J call TRBJ1-5, with TRBD1 matching over 10 bases. CDR3 length: 15 residues. Germline V gene sequence: CDR1 MNHNY, CDR2 SVGAGI (reference sequence). The V and J ends lost 7 bases and 3 bases, in that order; junction bases with no gene match: 6. In nucleotides, the CDR3 is TGTGCCAGCACATCGACAGGGGGCTCCAATCAGCCCCAGCATTTT. Its translation is CASTSTGGSNQPQHF.

In this sample, this clone turned up many times. The chain carries TRBV7-9 and TRBJ2-7; possibly TRBD1 or TRBD2 for D (6 bases each). The CDR3 covers 17 residues. V dropped 5 bases and J dropped 7 bases, with 27 bases sitting between them. Germline lookup yields CDR1 SEHNR and CDR2 FQNEAQ (reference sequence). CDR3 loop: CASSPPLRLARGGEQYF. The CDR3 DNA follows: TGTGCCAGCAGCCCCCCTTTGAGGCTAGCTCGAGGGGGGGAGCAGTACTTC. Full variable domain (remainder filled in from reference TRBV7-9 and TRBJ2-7): DTGVSQNPRHKITKRGQNVTFRCDPISEHNRLYWYRQTLGQGPEFLTYFQNEAQLEKSRLLSDRFSAERPKGSFSTLEIQRTEQGDSAMYLCASSPPLRLARGGEQYFGPGTRLTVT.

This clone turned up a few times. The J gene is TRBJ2-3, the V gene TRBV11-3; D ambiguous. The V gene lost 3 bases and the J gene lost 2 bases, with 9 bases spanning the gap. The CDR3 sequence is 14 residues long. Germline assignment: CDR1 SGHNT and CDR2 YENEEA. The CDR3 region is CASSFAGSTDTQYF. The DNA for the CDR3 is TGTGCCAGCAGCTTCGCCGGGTCCACAGATACGCAGTATTTT. Using reference TRBV11-3 and TRBJ2-3 for the parts outside the CDR3, the full variable domain is EAGVVQSPRYKIIEKKQPVAFWCNPISGHNTLYWYLQNLGQGPELLIRYENEEAVDDSQLPKDRFSAERLKGVDSTLKIQPAELGDSAVYLCASSFAGSTDTQYFGPGTRLTVL.

This clone was observed once. V and J are TRBV19 and TRBJ1-2, with D perhaps matching TRBD1 (6 bases). Germline V gene data show CDR1 as LNHDA and CDR2 as SQIVND (reference sequence). V lost 4 bases to trimming and J lost 4 bases, with 16 bases between them. The CDR3 totals 15 residues. The CDR3 bases are TGTGCCAGTAGTAGGGGGCAACTTGACAGCTATGGCTACACCTTC. It yields the protein CASSRGQLDSYGYTF.

This clone was seen only once. The chain combines TRBV5-1 with TRBJ2-7; 7 bases match TRBD1. V shed 4 bases and J 7 bases; nucleotides not matched to a gene: 2. In germline, CDR1 is SGHRS, CDR2 YFSETQ. The CDR3 has 11 residues. Written as DNA, the CDR3 is TGCGCCAGCAGCGCAGGGGGAGAGCAGTACTTC. Its translation: CASSAGGEQYF. Full variable domain (outside the CDR3, taken from reference TRBV5-1 and TRBJ2-7): KAGVTQTPRYLIKTRGQQVTLSCSPISGHRSVSWYQQTPGQGLQFLFEYFSETQRNKGNFPGRFSGRQFSNSRSEMNVSTLELGDSALYLCASSAGGEQYFGPGTRLTVT.

The chain is built from TRBV5-1 and TRBJ2-2; the D gene is possibly TRBD2 (5 bases). This CDR3 is 15 amino acids long. V lost 0 bases, J lost 2 bases, and 8 bases lay in between. Germline values: CDR1 SGHRS, CDR2 YFSETQ. The CDR3 sequence: CASSLGLANTGELFF. CDR3 coding DNA: TGCGCCAGCAGCTTGGGGCTAGCTAACACCGGGGAGCTGTTTTTT.

This chain uses TRBV2 with TRBJ1-2; the match to TRBD1 covers 12 bases. The germline V gene has CDR1 SNHLY and CDR2 FYNNEI. This CDR3 has 17 residues. V lost 2 bases, J lost 8 bases, and 12 bases stayed unmatched. The CDR3 DNA sequence: TGTGCCAGCAGTGAATACGGGACAGGGGGCGCAGCCGGCGGCTACACCTTC. Residues: CASSEYGTGGAAGGYTF.

For the CDR3, the DNA is TGTGCCAGCAGTTCAGGACAGGGCGGAGAGACCCAGTACTTC. Its translation is CASSSGQGGETQYF. The chain uses TRBV6-1 and TRBJ2-5; 8 nucleotides agree with TRBD1. The CDR3 is 14 amino acids. Trimming cost V 5 bases and J 4 bases; bases outside gene matches: 6. Germline-derived CDR1 and CDR2 are MNHNS and SASEGT.

The chain employs TRBV7-9 and TRBJ1-5; 10 bases agree with TRBD1. The ends lost 5 bases at V and 7 bases at J; junction bases unmatched: 8. The CDR3 spans 15 residues. In germline, CDR1 is SEHNR, CDR2 FQNEAQ (reference sequence). The CDR3 here is CASSAGTGAGQPQHF. Here the CDR3 DNA reads TGTGCCAGCAGCGCAGGGACAGGGGCAGGCCAGCCCCAGCATTTT.

The chain joins TRBV7-2 to TRBJ1-3; the D is unclear. This CDR3 has 15 amino acids. Trimming stripped 5 bases from V and 0 bases from J, with 11 bases between. CDR1 SGHTA and CDR2 FQGNSA come from the germline V gene. The CDR3 nucleotides read TGTGCCAGCAGCCCCGACGGGAGCTCTGGAAACACCATATATTTT. Its protein product is CASSPDGSSGNTIYF.

This chain uses TRBV19 with TRBJ2-7; no clear D. The germline CDR1 and CDR2 sequences are LNHDA and SQIVND (reference sequence). The V and J ends lost 7 bases and 3 bases respectively, with 7 bases between them. The CDR3 sequence is 11 residues long. Here the CDR3 DNA reads TGTGCCAGTACCGTCGGCTACGAGCAGTACTTC. It specifies CASTVGYEQYF.

As concerns this clone: Other DNA sequences in this sample translate to the same CDR3. The rearrangement links TRBV4-3 to TRBJ1-1, with D unclear. V lost 0 bases to trimming and J lost 5 bases, with 7 bases between them. Germline loops: CDR1 LGHNA, CDR2 YSLEER. The length of the CDR3 is 13 residues. CDR3 in amino acids: CASSQERRTEAFF. In DNA form, the CDR3 reads TGCGCCAGCAGCCAAGAGCGGAGAACTGAAGCTTTCTTT.

CDR3 coding DNA: TGCAGCGTTGACACCGGGACAGTTAGCAATCAGCCCCAGCATTTT. Its protein is CSVDTGTVSNQPQHF. The rearrangement joins TRBV29-1 to TRBJ1-5, with 7 positions matching TRBD1. CDR1 and CDR2 from the germline V gene are SQVTM and ANQGSEA. This CDR3 spans 15 amino acids. J was trimmed by 0 bases and V by 3 bases; bases with no gene match: 5.

The V call is TRBV7-2, the J call TRBJ2-5, with 8 bases that match TRBD2. V shed 1 base, J shed 4 bases, and the junction held 2 bases outside the gene matches. The CDR3 loop spans 14 amino acids. From germline, CDR1 is SGHTA and CDR2 FQGNSA. The CDR3 DNA sequence: TGTGCCAGCAGCTTAGAACTAGCGGTAGAGACCCAGTACTTC. This encodes CASSLELAVETQYF.

As to this clone: Other DNA sequences in the same sample also yield this CDR3. The gene calls are TRBV12-5 and TRBJ2-3; 8 bases match TRBD1. After removal of 6 bases from V and 1 base from J, the junction contained 0 bases not matched to a gene. The germline V gene has CDR1 LGHNT and CDR2 FRNRAP. This CDR3 has 13 residues. CDR3 region: CASGTGGTDTQYF. CDR3 coding DNA: TGTGCTAGTGGGACAGGGGGCACAGATACGCAGTATTTT.

V is TRBV9 and J is TRBJ1-6, with D maybe TRBD1 (6 bases). Germline values: CDR1 SGDLS, CDR2 YYNGEE. Trimming took 7 bases from V and 10 from J, leaving 12 bases between them. CDR3 length: 12 residues. CDR3 DNA sequence: TGTGCCAGCGGGACAAGGGAATCACCCCTCCACTTT. Translating gives CASGTRESPLHF.

This chain links TRBV30 with TRBJ2-5; the D gene is possibly TRBD1 (5 bases). The ends were cut back, 0 bases at V and 5 bases at J, with 10 bases in the middle. The CDR3 is 13 residues long. Germline V gives CDR1 GTSNPN, CDR2 SVGIG (reference sequence). CDR3 sequence reads: CAWSVQGRETQYF. The CDR3 DNA is TGTGCCTGGAGTGTCCAGGGCAGGGAGACCCAGTACTTC.